Sequencing of this T cell receptor beta chain was carried out in a study of CD8+CD57+ T cells in acquired aplastic anemia. In the study overall: Sorting CD4+ and CD8+ cells gave DNA averaging about 2.9 ug. For CD4+ cells, healthy donors had an average of about 11 million reads. Study-wide results and caveats: Patients and controls shared 25 to 35 CD8+ CDR3 sequences, highly expressed in patients.

Comments on this clonotype: What it binds is not known.

CDR3 and TCR beta VDJ profiling relied on a genomic DNA template. TCRdb redid the calling of the reads with MiXCR, one entry per CDR3 protein. The data show some 200,000 distinct CDR3 sequences, 61% seen once. CDR1 and CDR2 (germline): SQVTM, ANQGSEA. This CDR3 region has 13 residues. The V end was cut by 4 bases, the J end by 1 base, with 10 bases between. The rearrangement links TRBV29-1 to TRBJ1-1; tentatively, D is TRBD1 (5 bases). The origin of this receptor is a human donor in good health. What was sequenced was sorted CD4+, CD8+, or CD8+CD57+ T cells (not recorded which) from PBMCs. Written as DNA, the CDR3 is TGCAGCGTTGTCGTTGGGGGGAACACTGAAGCTTTCTTT. Amino acids: CSVVVGGNTEAFF.